These 5 T cell receptor beta chains originate from one sample sequenced in a study of CXCR3-negative and CXCR3-positive naive CD8 T cells. Study-level points and caveats: A higher hydrophobicity marked the TRB CDR3s of CXCR3-positive naive cells versus CXCR3-negative naive cells.

Their recognized antigens are unknown. The authors prepared UMI-labeled TRB cDNA libraries by 5' RACE. TCRdb reprocessed the 5' RACE reads; each CDR3 protein has one entry and no DNA is given. The sample yields around 140,000 distinct CDR3 sequences, of which the top ten take up 0.4% to 0.5%. The sample taken for sequencing was naive CXCR3+ CD8+ T cells from blood. Subset defined: CD45RO-CCR7+CD27+CD95- naive CD8+ T cells expressing CXCR3 (TNR3+). Every receptor here comes from a human donor in good health. Some clones in this sample may be carry-over from other donors' samples.

This chain links TRBV9 with TRBJ1-1. Germline V gene lookup returns CDR1 SGDLS and CDR2 YYNGEE. This CDR3 is built from 15 residues. This CDR3 reads CASSVGPSLNTEAFF. Using reference TRBV9 and TRBJ1-1 for the parts outside the CDR3, the full variable domain is DSGVTQTPKHLITATGQRVTLRCSPRSGDLSVYWYQQSLDQGLQFLIQYYNGEERAKGNILERFSAQQFPDLHSELNLSSLELGDSALYFCASSVGPSLNTEAFFGQGTRLTVV.

This chain links TRBV2 with TRBJ2-1. The CDR3 is made up of 15 amino acids. The germline CDR1 and CDR2 sequences are SNHLY and FYNNEI. Here the CDR3 reads CASSDYPVSYNEQFF.

The V call is TRBV28, the J call TRBJ2-7; absent DNA, TCRdb's TRBD2 call cannot be checked. This CDR3 is built from 13 residues. From germline, CDR1 is MDHEN and CDR2 SYDVKM. CDR3 amino acids: CASSLGLLKEQYF.

The rearrangement uses TRBV28 and TRBJ2-1; TCRdb gives TRBD1 as the D gene, but with no DNA this cannot be confirmed. The CDR3 contains 14 residues. Germline V CDR1 and CDR2: MDHEN, SYDVKM. CDR3: CASSIPLSYNEQFF.

The V and J genes are TRBV7-8 and TRBJ2-2; as DNA is missing, the TRBD1 call by TCRdb cannot be tested. Per germline, CDR1 SGHVS and CDR2 FQNEAQ. The length of the CDR3 is 17 residues. The CDR3 spells CASSLAGGGTGTGELFF.